A selection of T cell receptor beta chains follows, all from one sample in a study of human T cells and chemical hapten exposure. TCRdb processed the 5' RACE reads anew with MiXCR; each CDR3 protein has one entry. Of tens of thousands of distinct CDR3 sequences in the sample, 7% to 8% are singletons; the top ten hold approximately 2.3%. These TCRs come from a male donor in good health. Both conserved end residues are part of each CDR3. The D gene is left open where the match is weak. Expanded clones are given a class, and other clones once, few, many or no size at all.

V	J	size	D	CDR3	DNA
TRBV6-5	TRBJ2-7	few	.	CASRPTGPPYYEQYF	TGTGCCAGCAGACCAACAGGGCCTCCCTACTACGAGCAGTACTTC
TRBV7-3	TRBJ1-5	many	.	CASSNRGGRGQPQHF	TGTGCCAGCAGCAATCGTGGGGGGCGCGGTCAGCCCCAGCATTTT
TRBV27	TRBJ2-3	few	.	CASSTTVGTDTQYF	TGTGCCAGCAGCACGACGGTAGGCACAGATACGCAGTATTTT
TRBV19	TRBJ1-2	few	.	CASIADSDYGYTF	TGTGCCAGTATAGCTGACAGCGACTATGGCTACACCTTC
TRBV5-6	TRBJ1-2	many	TRBD1	CASSTGQGSYGYTF	TGTGCCAGCAGCACGGGACAGGGGAGCTATGGCTACACCTTC
TRBV27	TRBJ2-7	many	.	CAVGNSEQYF	TGTGCCGTCGGGAACTCCGAGCAGTACTTC
TRBV5-5	TRBJ2-3	many	.	CASSLGRTSDTQYF	TGTGCCAGCAGCTTGGGACGGACTTCGGATACGCAGTATTTT
TRBV4-3	TRBJ2-2	.	TRBD2	CASSLRTSGGAGTGELFF	TGCGCCAGCAGCCTCCGGACTAGCGGGGGGGCGGGGACCGGGGAGCTGTTTTTT
TRBV11-2	TRBJ2-5	.	.	CASSSSEETQYF	TGTGCCAGCAGCTCATCGGAGGAGACCCAGTACTTC
TRBV29-1	TRBJ1-3	.	TRBD1	CSVAGQRGRAGNTIYF	TGCAGCGTTGCGGGACAGCGGGGTAGGGCTGGAAACACCATATATTTT
TRBV4-3	TRBJ2-7	few	.	CASSPSGEIVSEQYF	TGCGCCAGCAGCCCATCAGGGGAGATCGTGTCCGAGCAGTACTTC
TRBV4-2	TRBJ2-2	.	.	CASSQDGSGGELFF	TGTGCCAGCAGCCAAGACGGGTCCGGCGGGGAGCTGTTTTTT
TRBV20-1	TRBJ2-3	.	.	CSARDPGGTDTQYF	TGCAGTGCTAGAGATCCCGGGGGCACAGATACGCAGTATTTT
TRBV20-1	TRBJ2-7	few	.	CSASSDSPFSYEQYF	TGCAGTGCTAGTTCGGACAGCCCCTTTTCCTACGAGCAGTACTTC
TRBV7-9	TRBJ1-1	few	TRBD1	CASSPGTGQEAFF	TGTGCCAGCAGCCCTGGGACAGGCCAGGAAGCTTTCTTT
TRBV5-1	TRBJ2-5	many	.	CASSFGLEETQYF	TGCGCCAGCAGCTTTGGACTCGAAGAGACCCAGTACTTC
TRBV7-2	TRBJ1-1	few	TRBD1	CASSVTGDSVTEAFF	TGTGCCAGCAGCGTAACAGGGGACTCAGTGACTGAAGCTTTCTTT
TRBV20-1	TRBJ2-1	.	TRBD2	CSARASGRGNEQFF	TGCAGTGCTAGAGCTAGCGGGCGAGGGAATGAGCAGTTCTTC
TRBV18	TRBJ2-2	.	.	CASSPPGTGELFF	TGTGCCAGCTCACCACCAGGCACCGGGGAGCTGTTTTTT
TRBV18	TRBJ2-6	.	.	CASSPPSGGANVLTF	TGTGCCAGCTCACCTCCCTCTGGTGGGGCCAACGTCCTGACTTTC
TRBV20-1	TRBJ2-7	few	TRBD2	CSAGIAGGPNEQYF	TGCAGTGCCGGAATAGCGGGGGGGCCCAACGAGCAGTACTTC
TRBV20-1	TRBJ2-1	.	.	CSANPVGYNEQFF	TGCAGTGCTAACCCTGTCGGATACAATGAGCAGTTCTTC
TRBV23-1	TRBJ1-5	.	TRBD1	CASSQPGQVNQPQHF	TGCGCCAGCAGTCAACCCGGACAGGTTAATCAGCCCCAGCATTTT
TRBV18	TRBJ1-2	few	.	CASSPDTPGSANYGYTF	TGTGCCAGCTCGCCAGACACCCCAGGTTCAGCTAACTATGGCTACACCTTC
TRBV11-2	TRBJ2-1	many	.	CASSLEQGDNEQFF	TGTGCCAGCAGCTTAGAACAGGGAGACAATGAGCAGTTCTTC
TRBV5-6	TRBJ2-5	few	.	CASSSRWGDSPQETQYF	TGTGCCAGCAGCTCAAGATGGGGGGACTCTCCCCAAGAGACCCAGTACTTC
TRBV27	TRBJ2-7	many	.	CASSPGSRAALDEQYF	TGTGCCAGCAGTCCCGGGTCCCGGGCCGCATTGGACGAGCAGTACTTC
TRBV7-9	TRBJ2-1	few	.	CASSPPAGTFSYNEQFF	TGTGCCAGCAGCCCTCCCGCGGGCACTTTCTCCTACAATGAGCAGTTCTTC
TRBV6-5	TRBJ2-2	.	TRBD2	CASTMSGTNTGELFF	TGTGCCAGCACTATGAGCGGGACGAACACCGGGGAGCTGTTTTTT
TRBV25-1	TRBJ2-7	few	TRBD1	CASSGGQGAHF	TGTGCCAGCAGTGGTGGACAGGGCGCCCACTTC